The sequence of this T cell receptor (beta chain) was determined in a study of blood T cell repertoires in COVID-19. The wider study: Collection of acute and convalescent COVID-19 samples took place in the United States, Italy and Spain.

Sequenced by immunoSEQ multiplex PCR; TCRdb stores in-frame clones only, minus some. Of about 260,000 clones detected, about 87% appear once; the ten largest clones hold less than 1.6%. Input material: peripheral blood. The source of this sequence is a woman aged 40 to 50 who had recovered from COVID-19.

CDR3 sequence (DNA): TGTGCCAGCAGCCCCGGGGCGGCGGGGGCCGTTTTAGAGCAGTACTTC. Protein product: CASSPGAAGAVLEQYF. The chain links TRBV11-2 to TRBJ2-7; possibly TRBD2 for D (7 bases). V gave up 5 bases and J gave up 7 bases, with 24 bases separating them. Germline lookup yields CDR1 SGHAT and CDR2 FQNNGV. The CDR3 has 16 amino acids.